The 25 T cell receptor beta chains below come from one sample, sequenced in a study of T cell responses to AZD1222 COVID-19 vaccine. Using immunoSEQ multiplex PCR, the repertoire was profiled, and TCRdb retains in-frame clones only, with some absent. In the table there are 78,000 or so clones, roughly 75% of which are singletons. The sequences come from peripheral blood, collected 28 days after the second AZD1222 dose. The receptors were gathered from an adult who received the AZD1222 COVID-19 vaccine.

J is TRBJ1-1 and V is TRBV2, with D perhaps TRBD1 (6 bases). The V end was cut by 4 bases, the J end by 5 bases, with 11 bases between. The length of the CDR3 is 13 residues. Germline V CDR1 and CDR2: SNHLY, FYNNEI. In DNA form, the CDR3 reads TGTGCCAGCAGTGCAAGGGGGGGAACTGAAGCTTTCTTT. Protein product: CASSARGGTEAFF.

The chain links TRBV2 to TRBJ1-2, with unresolved D. Germline CDR1 SNHLY, CDR2 FYNNEI. The CDR3 has 15 amino acids. Trimming left V 3 bases short and J 2 bases short, with 13 bases between. CDR3 loop: CASSDLAPTNYGYTF. The DNA of the CDR3 is TGTGCCAGCAGTGATCTAGCACCCACGAACTATGGCTACACCTTC.

The V and J genes are TRBV28 and TRBJ1-5, with D possibly being TRBD1 (6 bases). Germline CDR1 MDHEN, CDR2 SYDVKM. The CDR3 consists of 13 residues. Between the trimmed V and J ends, which lost 3 bases and 5 bases, there was a span of 8 bases. The CDR3 loop is CASSFSGDQPQHF. The CDR3 region has the DNA TGTGCCAGCAGTTTCTCAGGGGATCAGCCCCAGCATTTT.

This chain connects TRBV4-2 to TRBJ2-7; 9 bases map to TRBD1. The trim removed 0 bases at V and 3 bases at J, leaving 6 bases unmatched. Germline CDR1 and CDR2: LGHNA and YNFKEQ. CDR3 size: 16 residues. The CDR3 DNA follows: TGTGCCAGCAGCCAAGATCAATCGGACAGGGGCTACGAGCAGTACTTC. This translates into CASSQDQSDRGYEQYF.

The CDR3 bases are TGTGCCAGCAGCTTTAGACCCCCAGGGGCTGAACGTTACAATGAGCAGTTCTTC. It specifies CASSFRPPGAERYNEQFF. The rearrangement uses TRBV7-2 and TRBJ2-1, with D possibly matching TRBD1 (6 bases). Trimming pared 3 bases from V and 4 bases from J, leaving 22 bases between. This CDR3 has 18 residues. The germline V gene encodes CDR1 SGHTA and CDR2 FQGNSA.

This chain links TRBV30 with TRBJ1-3, with 10 nucleotides matching TRBD1. The germline V gene encodes CDR1 GTSNPN and CDR2 SVGIG (reference sequence). This CDR3 has 14 amino acids. The J segment lost 1 base and the V segment lost 7 bases, leaving 4 bases of the junction unmatched. CDR3 sequence reads: CAYDRGLSGNTIYF. CDR3 nucleotide sequence: TGTGCCTATGACAGGGGGCTTTCTGGAAACACCATATATTTT.

The V call is TRBV9, the J call TRBJ2-7; 9 nucleotides line up with TRBD1. The CDR3 loop spans 17 amino acids. V shed 4 bases and J 2 bases; nucleotides not matched to a gene: 13. The V gene's germline CDR1 is SGDLS and CDR2 YYNGEE. CDR3 DNA: TGTGCCAGCAGCCTTCGAGACGGGACAGGGTATCCCTACGAGCAGTACTTC. This gives the protein CASSLRDGTGYPYEQYF.

The sample holds a few counts of this clone. V gene TRBV2 combines with J gene TRBJ2-7; the D is unclear. This CDR3 has 13 residues. Germline loops: CDR1 SNHLY, CDR2 FYNNEI. V was clipped by 1 base and J by 6 bases, with 10 bases between them. CDR3 region: CASSEEVVSEQYF. The CDR3, as DNA: TGTGCCAGCAGTGAAGAAGTTGTAAGCGAGCAGTACTTC.

The chain employs TRBV6-5 and TRBJ2-7, with D tentatively TRBD2 (5 bases). This CDR3 spans 13 amino acids. Germline assignment: CDR1 MNHEY and CDR2 SVGAGI. The V and J ends lost 5 bases and 0 bases respectively, with 8 bases between them. Here the CDR3 reads CASSKTNSYEQYF. DNA of the CDR3: TGTGCCAGCAGTAAGACTAACTCCTACGAGCAGTACTTC.

The CDR3 nucleotides are TGCGCCAGCAGCGAGGGACTAGCGGGGGGCACCGGGGAGCTGTTTTTT. It yields the protein CASSEGLAGGTGELFF. The V and J genes are TRBV5-1 and TRBJ2-2, with 15 bases that match TRBD2. The CDR3 length is 16 residues. Germline CDR1 reads SGHRS; CDR2 reads YFSETQ. The junction had 2 bases not matched to a gene; V was cut back by 4 bases and J by 4 bases.

This rearrangement joins TRBV7-2 to TRBJ1-1; 10 bases align to TRBD1. Unmatched junction bases numbered 8, after V lost 5 bases and J lost 8 bases. Germline V lookup: CDR1 SGHTA, CDR2 FQGNSA. This CDR3 comprises 14 residues. CDR3 amino acids: CASSPRQGATEAFF. CDR3 sequence (DNA): TGTGCCAGCAGCCCGCGACAGGGGGCGACAGAAGCTTTCTTT.

V gene TRBV3-1 (or the pseudogene TRBV3-2) combines with J gene TRBJ2-7; D possibly uses TRBD1 or TRBD2 (6 bases each). Germline assignment: CDR1 LGHDT and CDR2 YNNKEL (reference sequence). V was pared by 2 bases and J by 10 bases, with 21 bases between. CDR3 length equals 15 residues. The CDR3 is CASSQPLRQGTLQYF. CDR3 nucleotide sequence: TGTGCCAGCAGCCAACCTCTCCGGCAGGGGACTCTTCAGTACTTC.

This clone was recorded a few times. The rearrangement uses TRBV7-9 and TRBJ1-1; 9 bases align to TRBD1. CDR3 size: 16 residues. V lost 5 bases, J lost 2 bases, and 9 bases stayed unmatched. CDR1 and CDR2 from the germline V gene are SEHNR and FQNEAQ (reference sequence). CDR3 protein: CASSRRTGAINTEAFF. The CDR3 coding sequence is TGTGCCAGCAGCCGACGGACAGGGGCTATTAACACTGAAGCTTTCTTT.

The chain carries TRBV29-1 and TRBJ2-1; TRBD2 agrees at 9 bases. In germline, CDR1 is SQVTM, CDR2 ANQGSEA. The CDR3 length is 13 residues. The V segment lost 4 bases and the J segment 7 bases; nucleotides outside the gene matches: 5. The DNA of the CDR3 is TGCAGCGTTGTCGCGGGGGGGCCGAATGAGCAGTTCTTC. It specifies CSVVAGGPNEQFF.

This clone was detected a few times. The V gene is TRBV3-1 (or the pseudogene TRBV3-2), the J gene TRBJ1-6; TRBD1 might be the D (5 bases). Germline V gives CDR1 LGHDT, CDR2 YNNKEL (reference sequence). The V gene lost 1 base and the J gene lost 11 bases, with 12 bases spanning the gap. This CDR3 is built from 14 residues. The CDR3 reads CASSQGQGRTPLHF. The CDR3 region has the DNA TGTGCCAGCAGCCAAGGGCAGGGTAGAACACCCCTCCACTTT.

The chain joins TRBV18 to TRBJ1-1, with D uncertain. The CDR3 runs to 13 residues. The germline V and J ends were trimmed by 3 bases and 6 bases, with 11 bases remaining between them. CDR1 KGHSH and CDR2 LQKENI come from the germline V gene. This CDR3 is CASSPDSGSEAFF. The CDR3 nucleotides read TGTGCCAGCTCACCGGATTCCGGGTCTGAAGCTTTCTTT.

The rearrangement uses TRBV10-3 and TRBJ2-1; possibly TRBD1 for D (5 bases). Germline-derived CDR1 and CDR2 are ENHRY and SYGVKD. The CDR3 runs 16 residues. V was shortened by 11 bases and J by 5 bases, with 25 bases between the two germline ends. In nucleotides, the CDR3 is TGTGCCTCCAAGCCCCACGGAGACCAAGGGGACAATGAGCAGTTCTTC. Protein sequence: CASKPHGDQGDNEQFF.

The V and J genes are TRBV6-1 and TRBJ2-7, with 7 bases aligning to TRBD1. The CDR3 runs 16 residues. V trimming: 2 bases; J trimming: 3 bases; junction bases outside the gene matches: 10. CDR1 MNHNS and CDR2 SASEGT come from the germline V gene. DNA for the CDR3: TGTGCCAGCAGTGAATACCATTCGACAGGGAGCTACGAGCAGTACTTC. Translating gives CASSEYHSTGSYEQYF.

V gene TRBV6-2 or TRBV6-3 combines with J gene TRBJ2-1, with D tentatively TRBD2 (6 bases). The germline V gene has CDR1 MNHEY and CDR2 SVGEGT. CDR3 length equals 16 residues. Deletions cut 0 bases from V and 4 bases from J, with 13 bases between. The CDR3 sequence is CASSYSEAGLYNEQFF. CDR3 nucleotides: TGTGCCAGCAGTTACTCAGAAGCGGGTCTTTACAATGAGCAGTTCTTC.

V gene TRBV29-1 combines with J gene TRBJ1-1, with D uncertain. V shed 3 bases and J shed 9 bases, with 14 bases lying between them. CDR3 length: 12 residues. CDR1 and CDR2 from the germline V gene are SQVTM and ANQGSEA. In DNA form, the CDR3 reads TGCAGCGTTGATATTCTTGGAGGGCAAGCTTTCTTT. Amino acids: CSVDILGGQAFF.

J is TRBJ2-3 and V is TRBV7-2; D remains ambiguous. The germline V gene encodes CDR1 SGHTA and CDR2 FQGNSA. The V gene lost 2 bases and the J gene lost 4 bases, with 10 bases spanning the gap. The CDR3 contains 14 residues. CDR3 sequence (DNA): TGTGCCAGCAGCTTATCCAGGACGTCAGATACGCAGTATTTT. Translated: CASSLSRTSDTQYF.

This chain joins TRBV7-2 and TRBJ2-1, with 15 bases aligning to TRBD2. V lost 3 bases to trimming and J lost 15 bases; unmatched junction nucleotides: 3. Germline V gene lookup returns CDR1 SGHTA and CDR2 FQGNSA. This CDR3 contains 13 residues. Written as DNA, the CDR3 is TGTGCCAGCAGCTTTGGACTAGCGGGAGGGCCGTTCTTC. It yields the protein CASSFGLAGGPFF.

V usage is TRBV2 and J usage is TRBJ1-2; D gene uncertain. V was pared by 2 bases and J by 1 base, with 5 bases between. This CDR3 is 13 amino acids long. Germline CDR1 is SNHLY and CDR2 is FYNNEI. The CDR3 DNA reads TGTGCCAGCAGTGAACCTTTTAACTATGGCTACACCTTC. Encoded protein: CASSEPFNYGYTF.

This chain uses TRBV19 with TRBJ2-3; D is ambiguous. Germline CDR1 and CDR2: LNHDA and SQIVND (reference sequence). CDR3 length: 14 residues. With 7 bases removed from V and 0 bases from J, the gap between germline ends came to 11 bases. The CDR3 bases are TGTGCCAGTACCGAACCGACTAGCACAGATACGCAGTATTTT. This codes for CASTEPTSTDTQYF.

The V and J genes are TRBV7-2 and TRBJ1-2, with a tentative D call TRBD1 (5 bases). The V gene lost 1 base and the J gene lost 8 bases, with 17 bases spanning the gap. The CDR3 has 15 amino acids. The germline V gene encodes CDR1 SGHTA and CDR2 FQGNSA. The CDR3 loop reads CASSLVQQGGGGYTF. CDR3 in DNA: TGTGCCAGCAGCTTAGTTCAGCAGGGAGGTGGAGGCTACACCTTC.